This record looks at one TCR beta chain sequence and its context. The antigen is not known. The data belong to a study of molecular identifiers for immune sequencing clone quantification. From the PCR reads, TCRdb called clonotypes with MiXCR, one entry per CDR3 protein. Of approximately 97,000 distinct CDR3 sequences listed, 30% to 45% are singletons. Study-level findings and limits: Naive cells had under 1% of molecules in clones above 20 RNA copies, effectors over 99%.

Sequenced: naive CD8+ T cells from blood, with Jurkat cell RNA spiked in. The subset here: FACS-sorted CD8+CD4-CCR7+CD45RA+ naive T cells. This receptor was identified in a human donor in good health. Some libraries in this study had Jurkat cell RNA spiked in.

CDR3 protein: CASSYSGAKGDEQYF. The CDR3 nucleotides read TGTGCCAGCAGTTACTCGGGCGCTAAAGGGGACGAGCAGTACTTC. The chain links TRBV6-5 to TRBJ2-7; the D gene is possibly TRBD1 (5 bases). The CDR3 is 15 residues long. V was pared by 0 bases and J by 5 bases, with 14 bases between. Per germline, CDR1 MNHEY and CDR2 SVGAGI.